This TCR beta chain was sequenced during a study of T cell responses to AZD1222 COVID-19 vaccine. Study-level points and caveats: Epitopes outside B.1.351 and B.1.1.7 mutated regions reportedly drew nearly half of spike TCRs. Baseline antibody screening turned up just six or seven seropositive AZD1222 recipients. Donors in the cohort were predominantly white British and more often female, and clonal diversity was possibly underestimated.

V lost 4 bases to trimming and J lost 3 bases; unmatched junction nucleotides: 7. The CDR3 runs to 15 residues. Germline values: CDR1 SGHTA, CDR2 FQGNSA. This clone came up a few times. Its antigen is unknown. Assay: immunoSEQ multiplex PCR; the TCRdb copy retains only in-frame clones and omits some. The sample yields some 99,000 clones, about nine tenths seen once. This TCR derives from an adult in good health. The source was peripheral blood, collected on day 0 of AZD1222 vaccination. The V gene is TRBV7-2, the J gene TRBJ2-7, with 9 bases matching TRBD2. This chain's CDR3 is CASSSSPSGNYEQYF. DNA for the CDR3: TGTGCCAGCAGCTCCAGCCCTAGCGGGAACTACGAGCAGTACTTC. Complete variable domain (other parts from reference TRBV7-2 and TRBJ2-7): GAGVSQSPSNKVTEKGKDVELRCDPISGHTALYWYRQSLGQGLEFLIYFQGNSAPDKSGLPSDRFSAERTGGSVSTLTIQRTQQEDSAVYLCASSSSPSGNYEQYFGPGTRLTVT.